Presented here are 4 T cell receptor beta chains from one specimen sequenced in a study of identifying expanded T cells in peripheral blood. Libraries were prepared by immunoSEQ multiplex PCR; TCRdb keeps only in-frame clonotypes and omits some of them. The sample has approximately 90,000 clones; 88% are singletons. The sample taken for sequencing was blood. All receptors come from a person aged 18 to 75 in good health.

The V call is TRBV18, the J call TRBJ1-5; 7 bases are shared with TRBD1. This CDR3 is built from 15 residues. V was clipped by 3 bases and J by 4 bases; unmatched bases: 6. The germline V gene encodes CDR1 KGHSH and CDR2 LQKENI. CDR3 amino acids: CASSPYRGGNQPQHF. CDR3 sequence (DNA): TGTGCCAGCTCACCTTACAGGGGTGGTAATCAGCCCCAGCATTTT.

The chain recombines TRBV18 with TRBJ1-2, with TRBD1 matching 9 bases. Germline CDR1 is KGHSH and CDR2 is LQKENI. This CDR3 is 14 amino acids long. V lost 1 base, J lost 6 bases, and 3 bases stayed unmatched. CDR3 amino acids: CASSPLDRGNGYTF. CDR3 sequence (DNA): TGTGCCAGCTCACCACTCGACAGGGGGAATGGCTACACCTTC.

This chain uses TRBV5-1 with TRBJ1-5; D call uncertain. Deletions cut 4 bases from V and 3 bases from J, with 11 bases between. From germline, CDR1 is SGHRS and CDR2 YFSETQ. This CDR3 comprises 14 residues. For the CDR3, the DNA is TGCGCCAGCAGCCCGGACGGTATCAATCAGCCCCAGCATTTT. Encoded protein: CASSPDGINQPQHF.

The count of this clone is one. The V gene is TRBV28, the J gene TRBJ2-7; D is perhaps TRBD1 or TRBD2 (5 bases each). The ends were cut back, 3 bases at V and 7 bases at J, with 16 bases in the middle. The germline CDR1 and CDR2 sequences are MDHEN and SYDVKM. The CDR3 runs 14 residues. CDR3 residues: CASSFIGDGSEQYF. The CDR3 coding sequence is TGTGCCAGCAGTTTCATCGGGGACGGTTCGGAGCAGTACTTC.